This T cell receptor beta chain was documented in a study of blood T cell repertoires in COVID-19. Study details: The United States, Italy and Spain were the sources of the acute and convalescent COVID-19 samples. Sources were T cells, B-cell-depleted T cells, or PBMCs; the material itself was cDNA or gDNA.

The table came from immunoSEQ multiplex PCR; TCRdb's copy has only in-frame clones and leaves some out. The sample has 160,000 or so clones; over 75% are singletons. This clone was seen more than once but under ten times. This CDR3 is 17 amino acids long. Trimming shortened V by 0 bases and J by 6 bases, and 18 bases separated the two germline ends. The germline V gene has CDR1 SGHAT and CDR2 FQNNGV. The sequenced sample was peripheral blood. The chain carries TRBV11-2 and TRBJ2-1, with D maybe TRBD2 (6 bases). This TCR was recovered from a man between 60 and 75 years old with active or convalescent COVID-19. Written as DNA, the CDR3 is TGTGCCAGCAGCTTAGATCTTTGGGAGGTAGACACCAATGAGCAGTTCTTC. Its translation is CASSLDLWEVDTNEQFF.